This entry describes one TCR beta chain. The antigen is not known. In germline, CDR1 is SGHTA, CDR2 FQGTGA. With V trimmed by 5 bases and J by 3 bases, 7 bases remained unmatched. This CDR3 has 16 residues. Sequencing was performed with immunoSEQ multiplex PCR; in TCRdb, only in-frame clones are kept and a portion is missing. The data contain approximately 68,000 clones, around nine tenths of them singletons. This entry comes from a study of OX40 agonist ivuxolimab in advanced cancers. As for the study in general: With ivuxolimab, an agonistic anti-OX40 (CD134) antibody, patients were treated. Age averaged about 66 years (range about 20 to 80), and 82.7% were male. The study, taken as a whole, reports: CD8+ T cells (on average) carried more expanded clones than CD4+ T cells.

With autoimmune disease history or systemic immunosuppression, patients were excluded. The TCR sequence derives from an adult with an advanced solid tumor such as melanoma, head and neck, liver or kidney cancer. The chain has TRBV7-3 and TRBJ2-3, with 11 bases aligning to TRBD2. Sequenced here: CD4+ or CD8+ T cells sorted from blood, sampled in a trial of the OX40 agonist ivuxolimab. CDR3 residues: CASSRTSGGETDTQYF. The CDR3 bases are TGTGCCAGCAGCAGAACTAGCGGGGGTGAGACAGATACGCAGTATTTT.